Listed here are 26 T cell receptor beta chains from one sample, sequenced in a study of cytomegalovirus exposure and HLA in healthy donors. PCR amplification relied on 60 Vbeta primers (plus 13 Jbeta primers). Repertoires were generated with immunoSEQ multiplex PCR, while TCRdb's copy carries only in-frame clones and drops some. The ten most abundant clones cover around 7.5% of a sample with 70,000 to 85,000 clones. Sequenced input: PBMCs. The receptors here all came from a female donor in good health and CMV-seropositive.

V gene TRBV30 combines with J gene TRBJ2-1; the D gene is possibly TRBD2 (7 bases). Trimming pared 4 bases from V and 9 bases from J, leaving 13 bases between. CDR3 size: 12 residues. CDR1 is GTSNPN, CDR2 SVGIG, per germline (reference sequence). Written as DNA, the CDR3 is TGTGCCTGGACCTCGGGGGGCCTTGAGCAGTTCTTC. Its translation: CAWTSGGLEQFF.

The CDR3 spells CASSLSTDTQYF. CDR3 nucleotide sequence: TGTGCCAGCAGCTTGTCTACCGATACGCAGTATTTT. J is TRBJ2-3 and V is TRBV5-4; D is unclear. There are 12 residues in the CDR3. Per the germline V gene, CDR1 is SGHNT and CDR2 is YYREEE (reference sequence). The V gene lost 1 base and the J gene lost 6 bases, with 6 bases spanning the gap.

The J gene is TRBJ2-1, the V gene TRBV4-3, with no clear D. Germline-derived CDR1 and CDR2 are LGHNA and YSLEER. V lost 0 bases, J lost 5 bases, and 20 bases lay in between. This CDR3 contains 18 residues. The CDR3 here is CASSQDIGSVPLDNEQFF. Written as DNA, the CDR3 is TGCGCCAGCAGCCAAGATATTGGAAGCGTTCCCCTTGACAATGAGCAGTTCTTC.

The V gene is TRBV25-1, the J gene TRBJ1-3; D gene unclear. The V gene's germline CDR1 is MGHDK and CDR2 SYGVNS. The CDR3 is 12 amino acids. Trimming removed 3 bases at V and 4 bases at J, with 4 bases between. The CDR3 DNA reads TGTGCCAGCAGTGAGAGCGGAAACACCATATATTTT. Its translation is CASSESGNTIYF.

V gene TRBV7-9 combines with J gene TRBJ1-4; D is uncertain. CDR3 length equals 15 residues. V lost 0 bases and J 6 bases, leaving 11 bases between the germline ends. In germline, CDR1 is SEHNR, CDR2 FQNEAQ (reference sequence). Written as DNA, the CDR3 is TGTGCCAGCAGCTTAGCGAATCGGCAGGATGAAAAACTGTTTTTT. Its protein product is CASSLANRQDEKLFF.

The rearrangement uses TRBV18 and TRBJ2-2, with 9 bases fitting TRBD2. The CDR3 sequence is 17 residues long. Germline CDR1 KGHSH, CDR2 LQKENI. V was pared by 0 bases and J by 6 bases, with 8 bases of the junction left unmatched. In DNA form, the CDR3 reads TGTGCCAGCTCACCACCCCTTAGCGGGAGCCTTCCCGGGGAGCTGTTTTTT. Translation: CASSPPLSGSLPGELFF.

The chain employs TRBV28 and TRBJ1-4, with 10 bases that match TRBD1. Germline CDR1 reads MDHEN; CDR2 reads SYDVKM. Losses at the gene ends were 5 bases for V and 8 bases for J; bases not matched to a gene: 5. This CDR3 has 14 residues. CDR3 amino acids: CASSPPGQGEKLFF. The CDR3 DNA sequence: TGTGCCAGCAGTCCACCGGGACAGGGGGAAAAACTGTTTTTT.

This chain joins TRBV2 and TRBJ2-2; 8 bases align to TRBD2. V gave up 3 bases and J gave up 7 bases; unmatched junction bases: 10. The CDR3 contains 16 residues. Germline V gene lookup returns CDR1 SNHLY and CDR2 FYNNEI. The CDR3 loop is CASSDSGGANFGELFF. Written as DNA, the CDR3 is TGTGCCAGCAGTGATTCGGGGGGGGCCAATTTCGGGGAGCTGTTTTTT.

The V call is TRBV4-3, the J call TRBJ1-3, with 8 bases fitting TRBD1. The junction had 4 bases not matched to a gene; V was cut back by 4 bases and J by 2 bases. CDR3 length equals 15 residues. The germline V gene encodes CDR1 LGHNA and CDR2 YSLEER. The CDR3 DNA is TGCGCCAGCAGCCTACACAGGGGGGCTGGAAACACCATATATTTT. Its protein product is CASSLHRGAGNTIYF.

The CDR3 loop is CASSSAGGAGYTF. CDR3 nucleotide sequence: TGTGCCAGCAGCTCCGCGGGTGGAGCCGGCTACACCTTC. The chain is built from TRBV5-4 and TRBJ1-2; D not resolved. The CDR3 is 13 amino acids. Trimming removed 3 bases at V and 8 bases at J, with 14 bases between. Germline values: CDR1 SGHNT, CDR2 YYREEE (reference sequence).

The chain is built from TRBV5-4 and TRBJ2-7; the D gene is possibly TRBD2 (5 bases). The CDR3 spans 15 residues. CDR1 and CDR2 (germline): SGHNT, YYREEE (reference sequence). The V and J ends lost 2 bases and 0 bases respectively, with 12 bases between them. This CDR3 is CASSLRLGSSYEQYF. The CDR3 nucleotides are TGTGCCAGCAGCTTAAGGTTGGGGAGCTCCTACGAGCAGTACTTC.

The chain uses TRBV27 and TRBJ1-4; 7 bases agree with TRBD1. Germline V CDR1 and CDR2: MNHEY, SMNVEV (reference sequence). V was clipped by 6 bases and J by 5 bases; unmatched bases: 9. This CDR3 has 15 amino acids. This CDR3 is CASRRTGGRNEKLFF. CDR3 coding DNA: TGTGCCAGCAGACGGACAGGTGGCCGGAATGAAAAACTGTTTTTT.

This chain uses TRBV2 with TRBJ2-3, with 11 bases that match TRBD1. With 5 bases clipped from V and 4 bases from J, the junction kept 5 bases outside the gene matches. Germline CDR1 and CDR2: SNHLY and FYNNEI. This CDR3 spans 15 amino acids. The DNA of the CDR3 is TGTGCCAGCAGTCCCGGGACAGGGGGACCAGATACGCAGTATTTT. As protein: CASSPGTGGPDTQYF.

The V gene is TRBV18, the J gene TRBJ1-1; D might be TRBD1 (6 bases). From germline, CDR1 is KGHSH and CDR2 LQKENI. This CDR3 is built from 17 residues. Trimming took off 3 bases at V and 0 bases at J, with 17 bases between the two ends. CDR3 in amino acids: CASSPTGLDRMNTEAFF. The CDR3 coding sequence is TGTGCCAGCTCACCGACAGGCTTAGACCGAATGAACACTGAAGCTTTCTTT.

This rearrangement joins TRBV7-2 to TRBJ1-5; D might be TRBD1 (6 bases). This CDR3 spans 17 amino acids. Germline CDR1 is SGHTA and CDR2 is FQGNSA. The V end was cut by 2 bases, the J end by 2 bases, with 16 bases between. The CDR3 sequence is CASSLLGFQGRNQPQHF. The CDR3 nucleotides read TGTGCCAGCAGCTTATTGGGATTCCAGGGGCGCAATCAGCCCCAGCATTTT.

The chain recombines TRBV15 with TRBJ1-1; 7 bases match TRBD1. The germline CDR1 and CDR2 sequences are LNHNV and YYDKDF (reference sequence). Trimming at V came to 7 bases and at J to 0 bases, leaving 5 bases not matched to a gene. The CDR3 extends over 14 amino acids. DNA of the CDR3: TGTGCCACCAATCGTGGACAGGTGAACACTGAAGCTTTCTTT. As protein: CATNRGQVNTEAFF.

The chain combines TRBV6-6 with TRBJ2-7; perhaps TRBD1 as D (6 bases). Per the germline V gene, CDR1 is MNHNY and CDR2 is SVGAGI (reference sequence). This CDR3 region has 13 residues. V was pared by 8 bases and J by 6 bases, with 17 bases between. The CDR3 DNA reads as TGTGCCAGCGTGGACAGAGCGACTGGCGAGCAGTACTTC. Translated: CASVDRATGEQYF.

The genes are TRBV4-3 and TRBJ2-3, with TRBD2 identical over 12 bases. There are 17 residues in the CDR3. Germline trimming cut 3 bases from V and 4 bases from J; bases unmatched to any gene: 8. Germline loops: CDR1 LGHNA, CDR2 YSLEER. CDR3 sequence reads: CASSHWTSGDIADTQYF. Written as DNA, the CDR3 is TGCGCCAGCAGCCACTGGACTAGCGGGGATATCGCAGATACGCAGTATTTT.

The V gene is TRBV5-5, the J gene TRBJ2-7; D is unresolved. The CDR3 has 12 amino acids. Trimming shortened V by 0 bases and J by 3 bases, and 4 bases separated the two germline ends. Germline V gene data show CDR1 as SGHKS and CDR2 as YYEKEE (reference sequence). Here the CDR3 DNA reads TGTGCCAGCAGCTTGGACTACTACGAGCAGTACTTC. It is translated as CASSLDYYEQYF.

The V and J genes are TRBV29-1 and TRBJ1-1, with D hard to call. V was shortened by 4 bases and J by 1 base, with 7 bases between the two germline ends. This CDR3 region has 12 residues. Germline loops: CDR1 SQVTM, CDR2 ANQGSEA. The CDR3 spells CSVATANTEAFF. DNA for the CDR3: TGCAGCGTTGCTACCGCGAACACTGAAGCTTTCTTT.

This chain links TRBV5-1 with TRBJ1-6, with TRBD1 identical over 9 bases. Losses at the gene ends were 4 bases for V and 9 bases for J; bases not matched to a gene: 8. The CDR3 totals 15 residues. Germline loops: CDR1 SGHRS, CDR2 YFSETQ. The CDR3 loop reads CASSTGTGSRSPLHF. Here the CDR3 DNA reads TGCGCCAGCAGCACCGGGACAGGGAGTCGTTCACCCCTCCACTTT.

The chain uses TRBV19 and TRBJ2-1; 7 nucleotides match TRBD2. The junction had 7 bases not matched to a gene; V was cut back by 6 bases and J by 5 bases. The CDR3 has 14 residues. Germline lookup yields CDR1 LNHDA and CDR2 SQIVND (reference sequence). CDR3 amino acids: CASSRTSPNNEQFF. CDR3 coding DNA: TGTGCCAGTAGCCGGACTAGTCCCAACAATGAGCAGTTCTTC. The whole variable domain, filled in from reference TRBV19 and TRBJ2-1, reads DGGITQSPKYLFRKEGQNVTLSCEQNLNHDAMYWYRQDPGQGLRLIYYSQIVNDFQKGDIAEGYSVSREKKESFPLTVTSAQKNPTAFYLCASSRTSPNNEQFFGPGTRLTVL.

V gene TRBV30 combines with J gene TRBJ2-7; 7 bases align to TRBD1. The V segment lost 3 bases and the J segment 1 base; nucleotides outside the gene matches: 6. This CDR3 has 14 residues. Looked up from germline, CDR1 is GTSNPN and CDR2 is SVGIG (reference sequence). The chain's CDR3 is CAWSHRGKSYEQYF. Here the CDR3 DNA reads TGTGCCTGGAGCCACAGGGGAAAGTCCTACGAGCAGTACTTC.

The rearrangement links TRBV6-5 to TRBJ1-1; TRBD1 agrees at 7 bases. V shed 5 bases and J 6 bases; nucleotides not matched to a gene: 12. The CDR3 is made up of 15 amino acids. Germline CDR1 MNHEY, CDR2 SVGAGI. DNA for the CDR3: TGTGCCAGCAGTAAACGACAGGGTAGAGTCGCTGAAGCTTTCTTT. This encodes CASSKRQGRVAEAFF.

The V and J genes are TRBV2 and TRBJ2-1; D gene ambiguous. Trimming cost V 4 bases and J 6 bases, with 4 bases left between them. CDR1 is SNHLY, CDR2 FYNNEI, per germline. This CDR3 is 11 amino acids long. DNA for the CDR3: TGTGCCAGCAGTGCTGTCAATGAGCAGTTCTTC. Amino acid sequence: CASSAVNEQFF.

The chain recombines TRBV5-8 with TRBJ2-5, with 7 bases matching TRBD1. Germline loops: CDR1 SGHTS, CDR2 YDEGEE. The CDR3 has 15 amino acids. The junction had 13 bases not matched to a gene; V was cut back by 6 bases and J by 5 bases. This CDR3 is CASTSRSGGRETQYF. The CDR3 nucleotides are TGTGCCAGCACCTCCCGGTCAGGGGGTCGGGAGACCCAGTACTTC.